This T cell receptor beta chain was identified during a study of beta chain features in type 1 diabetes. Of the isolated RNA, all was reverse transcribed, and so the sequenced material was expressed TCRB transcripts. Assay used: immunoSEQ multiplex PCR; TCRdb lists only in-frame clones, some missing. Of some 400,000 clones in the sample, around 15% were seen once. Every participating donor gave one draw, a heparinised blood sample averaging about 120 mL. With V trimmed by 5 bases and J by 0 bases, 5 bases remained unmatched. This CDR3 is 15 amino acids long. CDR1 is MNHNY, CDR2 SVGAGI, per germline (reference sequence). This clone was counted a few times.

The chain combines TRBV6-6 with TRBJ1-1; 8 bases agree with TRBD1. This receptor was obtained from a woman younger than 35 in good health. Specimen: naive CD4+ T cells from blood. The CDR3 region has the DNA TGTGCCAGCAGTAGAACGACAGGGGTGAACACTGAAGCTTTCTTT. Its translation is CASSRTTGVNTEAFF.